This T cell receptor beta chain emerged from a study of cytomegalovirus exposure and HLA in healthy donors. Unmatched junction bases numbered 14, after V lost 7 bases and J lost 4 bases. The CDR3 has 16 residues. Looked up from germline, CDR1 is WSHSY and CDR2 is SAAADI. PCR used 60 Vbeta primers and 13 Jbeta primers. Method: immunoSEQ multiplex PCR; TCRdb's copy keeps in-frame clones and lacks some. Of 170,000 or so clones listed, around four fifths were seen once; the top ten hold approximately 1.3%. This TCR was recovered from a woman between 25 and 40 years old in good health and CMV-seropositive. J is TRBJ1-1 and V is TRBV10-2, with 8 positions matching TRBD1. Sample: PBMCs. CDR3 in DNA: TGCGCCAGCACCGCTAACCTCAGGGGGCGAGGCACTGAAGCTTTCTTT. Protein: CASTANLRGRGTEAFF.